Listed here are 9 T cell receptor beta chains from one sample, sequenced in a study of preoperative IRX-2 immunotherapy in early breast cancer. The protocol was immunoSEQ multiplex PCR, while the TCRdb copy is restricted to in-frame clones and leaves out a portion. The repertoire holds 90,000 to 100,000 clones, with roughly 88% as singletons. Treatment described: preoperative locoregional IRX-2 cytokine immunotherapy. The specimen was tumor tissue, collected after IRX-2 immunotherapy. The source of these receptors is a human donor with breast cancer.

The chain recombines TRBV19 with TRBJ2-2; D is undetermined. Trimming left V 3 bases short and J 0 bases short, with 11 bases between. There are 16 residues in the CDR3. Germline V gene sequence: CDR1 LNHDA, CDR2 SQIVND (reference sequence). The CDR3 loop reads CASSIGSNANTGELFF. The CDR3, as DNA: TGTGCCAGTAGTATCGGCAGCAACGCGAACACCGGGGAGCTGTTTTTT.

The sample holds one count of this clone. The rearrangement links TRBV19 to TRBJ1-1; a possible D gene is TRBD1 (5 bases). The CDR3 runs 17 residues. Trimming cost V 5 bases and J 4 bases, with 23 bases left between them. CDR1 and CDR2 (germline): LNHDA, SQIVND (reference sequence). The CDR3 sequence: CASSEPGRTSRSTEAFF. CDR3 bases: TGTGCCAGTAGTGAACCGGGGCGGACATCCAGAAGCACTGAAGCTTTCTTT.

Remarks on this clone: The identical CDR3 is also encoded by other nucleotide sequences in the sample. The chain uses TRBV19 and TRBJ1-5; possibly TRBD1 for D (6 bases). CDR3 size: 14 residues. Trimming removed 3 bases at V and 4 bases at J, with 10 bases between. The V gene's germline CDR1 is LNHDA and CDR2 SQIVND (reference sequence). This CDR3 reads CASSILRGNQPQHF. The CDR3, as DNA: TGTGCCAGTAGTATTTTGAGGGGGAATCAGCCCCAGCATTTT.

The V and J genes are TRBV6-8 and TRBJ2-7; D possibly uses TRBD1 or TRBD2 (5 bases each). The CDR3 covers 13 residues. Germline assignment: CDR1 MNHGY and CDR2 SAAAGT. Trimming left V 6 bases short and J 3 bases short, with 12 bases between. The CDR3 coding sequence is TGTGCCAGCAGCCGGGACCCTGACTACGAGCAGTACTTC. Its protein product is CASSRDPDYEQYF.

The chain is built from TRBV6-8 and TRBJ2-3; TRBD1 matches 7 bases. J gave up 5 bases and V 5 bases, and 13 bases lay outside the gene matches. Germline-derived CDR1 and CDR2 are MNHGY and SAAAGT. The CDR3 runs to 16 residues. CDR3 sequence (DNA): TGTGCCAGCAGTCCCAGGACAGGTAGTCTCGGAGATACGCAGTATTTT. It codes for CASSPRTGSLGDTQYF.

This clone was picked up a small number of times. The V gene is TRBV11-3, the J gene TRBJ2-6, with D perhaps given as TRBD1 or TRBD2 (5 bases each). Germline CDR1 SGHNT, CDR2 YENEEA. Deletions cut 1 base from V and 2 bases from J, with 6 bases between. The CDR3 is made up of 15 amino acids. Here the CDR3 DNA reads TGTGCCAGCAGCTTAGGAGGGGCTGGGGCCAACGTCCTGACTTTC. Its protein is CASSLGGAGANVLTF.

This chain connects TRBV15 to TRBJ2-2; D is uncertain. The CDR3 spans 17 residues. The germline V gene encodes CDR1 LNHNV and CDR2 YYDKDF (reference sequence). V lost 0 bases and J 0 bases, leaving 11 bases between the germline ends. This CDR3 reads CATSRDRAAANTGELFF. In nucleotides, the CDR3 is TGTGCCACCAGCAGAGATCGGGCGGCCGCGAACACCGGGGAGCTGTTTTTT.

The table lists this clone with a few counts. The V gene is TRBV11-3, the J gene TRBJ2-3; 7 nucleotides match TRBD2. CDR3 length: 15 amino acids. V shed 5 bases and J 3 bases; nucleotides not matched to a gene: 8. The germline CDR1 and CDR2 sequences are SGHNT and YENEEA. CDR3 sequence: CASSPKAGLTDTQYF. The CDR3 coding sequence is TGTGCCAGCAGCCCTAAAGCGGGATTAACAGATACGCAGTATTTT.

The rearrangement uses TRBV19 and TRBJ2-7; tentatively, D is TRBD1 (6 bases). Trimming shortened V by 4 bases and J by 3 bases, and 13 bases separated the two germline ends. The CDR3 sequence is 14 residues long. CDR1 and CDR2 from the germline V gene are LNHDA and SQIVND (reference sequence). The chain's CDR3 is CASSRTDISYEQYF. In DNA, the CDR3 is TGTGCCAGTAGTAGGACAGACATTAGCTACGAGCAGTACTTC.